A selection of T cell receptor beta chains follows, all from one sample in a study of neurological immune-mediated disorders. Each CDR3 protein gets one entry after TCRdb re-called the 5' RACE reads with MiXCR. The table records approximately 19,000 distinct CDR3 sequences, approximately 7.8% of them present only once. The sequenced sample consisted of CD8+ T cells from blood. The source of these receptors is a woman in her thirties with HTLV-1-associated myelopathy (HAM/TSP). Both conserved end residues are part of each CDR3. D genes are given only for firm matches. Clone size, where shown, is once, few, many, or a class for clones that have expanded.

cdr3_aa: CASRMDGGLRIYF
cdr3_nt: TGTGCCAGCAGGATGGACGGGGGACTTCGGATTTACTTC
j_call: TRBJ2-7
v_call: TRBV12-3/TRBV12-4
clone_size: many
d_call: NA

cdr3_aa: CSARGIAGGNSYEQYF
cdr3_nt: TGCAGTGCTAGAGGGATAGCGGGGGGAAACTCCTACGAGCAGTACTTC
j_call: TRBJ2-7
v_call: TRBV20-1
clone_size: NA
d_call: TRBD2

cdr3_aa: CASSLATGWANVLTF
cdr3_nt: TGTGCCAGCAGCTTGGCCACAGGGTGGGCCAACGTCCTGACTTTC
j_call: TRBJ2-6
v_call: TRBV5-5
clone_size: many
d_call: NA

cdr3_aa: CSGGGTVSSTRANEQFF
cdr3_nt: TGCAGCGGGGGGGGGACAGTATCTTCTACCAGGGCCAATGAGCAGTTCTTC
j_call: TRBJ2-1
v_call: TRBV29-1
clone_size: many
d_call: NA

cdr3_aa: CSATSRTGSTDTQYF
cdr3_nt: TGCAGTGCCACTAGCCGAACCGGGAGCACAGATACGCAGTATTTT
j_call: TRBJ2-3
v_call: TRBV20-1
clone_size: many
d_call: NA

cdr3_aa: CASSQEQGYNEQFF
cdr3_nt: TGCGCCAGCAGCCAAGAACAGGGATACAATGAGCAGTTCTTC
j_call: TRBJ2-1
v_call: TRBV4-1
clone_size: many
d_call: NA

cdr3_aa: CASSPLSQRGAYEQYF
cdr3_nt: TGTGCCAGCAGCCCCCTTTCCCAGCGGGGGGCCTACGAGCAGTACTTC
j_call: TRBJ2-7
v_call: TRBV11-2
clone_size: many
d_call: TRBD2

cdr3_aa: CANSFTRTGTYEQYF
cdr3_nt: TGCGCCAACAGTTTCACACGGACAGGGACCTACGAGCAGTACTTC
j_call: TRBJ2-7
v_call: TRBV5-1
clone_size: NA
d_call: TRBD1

cdr3_aa: CASSLDRGPLRYEQYF
cdr3_nt: TGCGCCAGCAGCTTGGACAGGGGGCCATTACGGTACGAGCAGTACTTC
j_call: TRBJ2-7
v_call: TRBV5-1
clone_size: many
d_call: TRBD1

cdr3_aa: CASSSGTASGSQQYF
cdr3_nt: TGTGCCAGCAGCTCCGGGACGGCGAGCGGAAGCCAGCAGTACTTC
j_call: TRBJ2-7
v_call: TRBV5-6
clone_size: many
d_call: NA

cdr3_aa: CASSSVGDRTYNEQFF
cdr3_nt: TGCGCCAGCAGTTCTGTGGGGGACAGAACCTACAATGAGCAGTTCTTC
j_call: TRBJ2-1
v_call: TRBV10-1
clone_size: many
d_call: TRBD1

cdr3_aa: CASSLGLAGPSSTDTQYF
cdr3_nt: TGTGCCAGCAGCCTCGGACTAGCGGGGCCCTCTAGCACAGATACGCAGTATTTT
j_call: TRBJ2-3
v_call: TRBV7-3
clone_size: many
d_call: TRBD2

cdr3_aa: CASSERQGPLNTGELFF
cdr3_nt: TGTGCCAGCAGTGAGAGACAGGGCCCCTTGAACACCGGGGAGCTGTTTTTT
j_call: TRBJ2-2
v_call: TRBV6-1
clone_size: many
d_call: TRBD1

cdr3_aa: CATRRQFNEQFF
cdr3_nt: TGTGCCACCAGGAGGCAGTTCAATGAGCAGTTCTTC
j_call: TRBJ2-1
v_call: TRBV24-1
clone_size: medium-sized
d_call: NA

cdr3_aa: CASSEGLTYEQYF
cdr3_nt: TGTGCCAGCAGCGAGGGACTTACCTACGAGCAGTACTTC
j_call: TRBJ2-7
v_call: TRBV7-9
clone_size: many
d_call: NA

cdr3_aa: CAISESRVGGTGGSYEQYF
cdr3_nt: TGTGCCATCAGTGAGTCTAGGGTTGGGGGCACTGGGGGATCCTACGAGCAGTACTTC
j_call: TRBJ2-7
v_call: TRBV10-3
clone_size: medium-sized
d_call: NA

cdr3_aa: CASSQGRGHTSSYEQYF
cdr3_nt: TGTGCCAGCAGCCAAGGGCGGGGGCACACGAGCTCCTACGAGCAGTACTTC
j_call: TRBJ2-7
v_call: TRBV11-2
clone_size: many
d_call: NA

cdr3_aa: CASSQDPLIPGTGFYEQYF
cdr3_nt: TGTGCCAGCAGCCAAGACCCGCTAATCCCCGGGACAGGGTTCTACGAGCAGTACTTC
j_call: TRBJ2-7
v_call: TRBV3-1
clone_size: many
d_call: TRBD1

cdr3_aa: CASSLGGSHEQYF
cdr3_nt: TGTGCCAGCAGCTTAGGGGGGTCCCACGAGCAGTACTTC
j_call: TRBJ2-7
v_call: TRBV7-2
clone_size: many
d_call: NA

cdr3_aa: CASSPPRTGPGELFF
cdr3_nt: TGTGCCAGCAGCCCCCCACGGACAGGGCCCGGGGAGCTGTTTTTT
j_call: TRBJ2-2
v_call: TRBV7-8
clone_size: many
d_call: TRBD1

cdr3_aa: CASNGDNEQFF
cdr3_nt: TGTGCCAGTAACGGCGACAATGAGCAGTTCTTC
j_call: TRBJ2-1
v_call: TRBV19
clone_size: many
d_call: NA

cdr3_aa: CASSQPDRVEKLFF
cdr3_nt: TGCGCCAGCAGCCAACCGGACAGGGTCGAAAAACTGTTTTTT
j_call: TRBJ1-4
v_call: TRBV4-1
clone_size: few
d_call: TRBD1

cdr3_aa: CSARDLSGGPGPTDTQYF
cdr3_nt: TGCAGTGCTAGAGATCTGAGCGGGGGGCCCGGACCCACAGATACGCAGTATTTT
j_call: TRBJ2-3
v_call: TRBV20-1
clone_size: many
d_call: TRBD2

cdr3_aa: CASSPEVTYNEQFF
cdr3_nt: TGCGCCAGCAGCCCCGAGGTCACCTACAATGAGCAGTTCTTC
j_call: TRBJ2-1
v_call: TRBV5-1
clone_size: many
d_call: NA

cdr3_aa: CASSEGSAAEGTEAFF
cdr3_nt: TGTGCCAGCAGTGAAGGTTCGGCAGCTGAGGGCACTGAAGCTTTCTTT
j_call: TRBJ1-1
v_call: TRBV6-1
clone_size: many
d_call: NA

cdr3_aa: CASSFETETYEQYF
cdr3_nt: TGTGCCAGCAGCTTTGAGACAGAAACCTACGAGCAGTACTTC
j_call: TRBJ2-7
v_call: TRBV7-9
clone_size: many
d_call: NA

cdr3_aa: CSAYSGDGYEQYF
cdr3_nt: TGCAGTGCCTATAGCGGGGATGGCTACGAGCAGTACTTC
j_call: TRBJ2-7
v_call: TRBV20-1
clone_size: medium-sized
d_call: TRBD2

cdr3_aa: CASSLGSTRGGGETQYF
cdr3_nt: TGTGCCAGCAGCTTAGGGTCCACCAGGGGAGGAGGGGAGACCCAGTACTTC
j_call: TRBJ2-5
v_call: TRBV11-3
clone_size: NA
d_call: NA

cdr3_aa: CASSSGQRDTLNYGYTF
cdr3_nt: TGCGCCAGCAGCTCCGGACAACGGGACACCCTTAACTATGGCTACACCTTC
j_call: TRBJ1-2
v_call: TRBV5-1
clone_size: many
d_call: NA

cdr3_aa: CSVTGSRDSTNNEQFF
cdr3_nt: TGCAGCGTCACGGGATCCCGGGACAGCACTAACAATGAGCAGTTCTTC
j_call: TRBJ2-1
v_call: TRBV29-1
clone_size: many
d_call: TRBD1

cdr3_aa: CASSWAPYNDYTF
cdr3_nt: TGTGCCAGCAGCTGGGCCCCGTATAATGACTACACCTTC
j_call: TRBJ1-2
v_call: TRBV12-3/TRBV12-4
clone_size: NA
d_call: NA

cdr3_aa: CAIHTGPSGGPNEQFF
cdr3_nt: TGTGCCATACATACTGGACCTAGCGGGGGACCCAATGAGCAGTTCTTC
j_call: TRBJ2-1
v_call: TRBV19
clone_size: many
d_call: TRBD2

cdr3_aa: CSARDRAASYGYTF
cdr3_nt: TGCAGTGCTAGAGATCGGGCAGCTAGTTATGGCTACACCTTC
j_call: TRBJ1-2
v_call: TRBV20-1
clone_size: many
d_call: NA

cdr3_aa: CASSQGVGSGEQYF
cdr3_nt: TGCGCCAGCAGCCAAGGAGTGGGATCCGGCGAGCAGTACTTC
j_call: TRBJ2-7
v_call: TRBV4-1
clone_size: medium-sized
d_call: NA

cdr3_aa: CASSLGRLPADEQYF
cdr3_nt: TGCGCCAGCAGCTTGGGACGCCTTCCCGCAGACGAGCAGTACTTC
j_call: TRBJ2-7
v_call: TRBV5-1
clone_size: many
d_call: NA